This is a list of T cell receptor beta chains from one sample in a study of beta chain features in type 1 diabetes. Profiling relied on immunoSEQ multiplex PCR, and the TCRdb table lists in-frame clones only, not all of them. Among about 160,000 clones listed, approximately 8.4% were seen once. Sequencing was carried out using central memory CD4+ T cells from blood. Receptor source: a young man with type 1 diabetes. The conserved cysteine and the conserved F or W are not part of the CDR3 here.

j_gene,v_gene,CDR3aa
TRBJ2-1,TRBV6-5,ASSYSDGGRDEQF
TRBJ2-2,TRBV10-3,AISEYSGELF
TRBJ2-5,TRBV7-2,ASRDRGGETQY
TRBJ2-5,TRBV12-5,ASAQTNMETQY
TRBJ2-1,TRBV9,ASSVDSHNEQF
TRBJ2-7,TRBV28,ATLLSTGRYEQY
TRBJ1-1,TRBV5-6,ASSSTGSVTEAF
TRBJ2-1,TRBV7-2,ASSPRGSGYNEQF
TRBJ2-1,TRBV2,ASRSGRAVNEQF
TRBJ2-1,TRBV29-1,SVRDSNEQF
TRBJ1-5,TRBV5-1,ASSLGSPGRDQPQH
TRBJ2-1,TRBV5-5,ASSLAWRPVFSSYNEQF